These T cell receptor beta chains were read from a single sample in a study of spatial heterogeneity in lung cancer. A single record per CDR3 protein comes from TCRdb applying MiXCR to the 5' RACE reads. The sample includes roughly 13,000 distinct CDR3 sequences, around 3.7% seen only once; the top ten take 45%. This sample comprised PBMCs, obtained at surgery. Receptor source: a male donor with early-stage non-small cell lung cancer. The CDR3 runs from the conserved cysteine through the conserved F or W. The order of the fields is D gene, clone size, V gene, J gene, CDR3 DNA, CDR3 protein. The D gene is left open where the match is weak. Expanded clones get a size class; other rows say once, few or many, or leave the size out.

>TRBD1|many|TRBV28|TRBJ2-4
TGTGCCAGCAAGGGGGCGCGAAAAAACATTCAGTACTTC
CASKGARKNIQYF
>.|many|TRBV4-1|TRBJ1-5
TGCGCCAGCCCCGAGCAGGCGGCTGTGGGGGCCAATCAGCCCCAGCATTTT
CASPEQAAVGANQPQHF
>.|many|TRBV12-2|TRBJ2-5
TGTGCAAGTCGGTTCTGGACTAGCAAAGAGACCCAGTACTTC
CASRFWTSKETQYF
>.|many|TRBV15|TRBJ2-1
TGTGCCACCAGCAGAGATCTAGGGTTTGAGCAGTTCTTC
CATSRDLGFEQFF
>.|.|TRBV7-9|TRBJ1-2
TGTGCCAGCAGCATGATGGGGTTCCATGGCTACACCTTC
CASSMMGFHGYTF
>.|many|TRBV29-1|TRBJ2-3
TGCAGCTTTGACCCGAAGTATTTT
CSFDPKYF
>.|medium-sized|TRBV28|TRBJ1-2
TGTGCCAGCAGTTTATTGGGCAGGGAGTTCTATGGCTACACCTTC
CASSLLGREFYGYTF
>TRBD2|.|TRBV7-9|TRBJ2-3
TGTGCCAGCAGCTTAGGACTAGCGGGAGGCACAGATACGCAGTATTTT
CASSLGLAGGTDTQYF
>.|many|TRBV25-1|TRBJ1-6
TGTGCCAGCAGTGAATTCTACAGCTCGAATTCACCCCTCCACTTT
CASSEFYSSNSPLHF
>TRBD2|many|TRBV3-1|TRBJ2-5
TGTGCCAGCAGCCAGGCGGGAGGGCCCCTCGGAGAGACCCAGTACTTC
CASSQAGGPLGETQYF
>.|many|TRBV7-9|TRBJ1-5
TGTGCCAGCAGCCTACAAACGGGGCCCCAGCATTTT
CASSLQTGPQHF
>.|many|TRBV20-1|TRBJ2-3
TGCAGTGCTAGAGATCGAGCAGGGAGGGATACGCAGTATTTT
CSARDRAGRDTQYF
>TRBD2|few|TRBV4-3|TRBJ2-1
TGCGCCAGCAGCCACCGAACCGGGACTAGCGGGAGAATTGGTGAGCAGTTCTTC
CASSHRTGTSGRIGEQFF
>.|.|TRBV6-6|TRBJ2-7
TGTGCCAGCAACAGGGACGTGCTCTACGAGCAGTACTTC
CASNRDVLYEQYF
>TRBD1|many|TRBV7-2|TRBJ2-7
TGTGCCAGCAGAAAGTCTCCGGGACAGAATTACGAGCAGTACTTC
CASRKSPGQNYEQYF
>TRBD2|.|TRBV4-3|TRBJ2-1
TGCGCCAGCAGCCAAATAGCGGGAGGGCCGAATGAGCAGTTCTTC
CASSQIAGGPNEQFF
>TRBD2|many|TRBV5-4|TRBJ2-5
TGTGCCAGCAGCTTAATAGGACTAGCGAAAAAAGAGACCCAGTACTTC
CASSLIGLAKKETQYF
>.|few|TRBV7-9|TRBJ2-1
TGTGCCAGCAGCTACGACAGGAATGAGCAGTTCTTC
CASSYDRNEQFF
>.|many|TRBV7-2|TRBJ2-7
TGTGCCAGCACCCCTCACAGGGAGTACGAGCAGTACTTC
CASTPHREYEQYF
>TRBD1|many|TRBV7-9|TRBJ2-6
TGTGCCAGCAGCTTAAGATCAGGGGGCGCTGGTTCTGGGGCCAACGTCCTGACTTTC
CASSLRSGGAGSGANVLTF
>.|.|TRBV7-9|TRBJ1-1
TGTGCCAGCAGCCCGCAGCTGAACACTGAAGCTTTCTTT
CASSPQLNTEAFF
>.|many|TRBV4-3|TRBJ2-7
TGCGCCAGCAGCCCCGACAGGTCTGGTTACGAGCAGTACTTC
CASSPDRSGYEQYF
>TRBD2|many|TRBV28|TRBJ2-5
TGTGCCAGCAGTTTACCCAGCGGGATGGGTAAGACCCAGTACTTC
CASSLPSGMGKTQYF
>.|many|TRBV11-2|TRBJ2-7
TGTGCCAGCAGCTTAGATCCGGCCTACGAGCAGTACTTC
CASSLDPAYEQYF
>.|many|TRBV20-1|TRBJ2-7
TGCAGTGCTAGATCGTCAGGGGATGTCCACGAGCAGTACTTC
CSARSSGDVHEQYF
>.|.|TRBV11-3|TRBJ2-5
TGTGCCAGCAGCTTAAGTGGTTCGTCATGGGAGACCCAGTACTTC
CASSLSGSSWETQYF
>.|many|TRBV12-3/TRBV12-4|TRBJ1-3
TGTGCCAGCAGCCCCACATCCGGGACGGATGGAAACACCATATATTTT
CASSPTSGTDGNTIYF
>.|many|TRBV10-3|TRBJ2-7
TGTGCCATCAGTGAGTCGTTCTTGACAGCAAGCTCCTACGAGCAGTACTTC
CAISESFLTASSYEQYF
>.|few|TRBV14|TRBJ1-2
TGTGCCAGCAGCCATGGCAAGTATGGCTACACCTTC
CASSHGKYGYTF
>TRBD1|many|TRBV7-2|TRBJ2-3
TGTGCCAGCAGCCGGGACAGGGAGACAGATACGCAGTATTTT
CASSRDRETDTQYF
>.|many|TRBV9|TRBJ2-5
TGTGCCAGCAGCGTAGAGGGTAGCCAAGAGACCCAGTACTTC
CASSVEGSQETQYF
>.|many|TRBV25-1|TRBJ2-3
TGTGCCAGCAGTGAATGGGGGGAGAGCACAGATACGCAGTATTTT
CASSEWGESTDTQYF
>TRBD1|many|TRBV20-1|TRBJ1-6
TGCAGTGCTGTGACAGGGGATAGTTCACCCCTCCACTTT
CSAVTGDSSPLHF
>TRBD1|many|TRBV28|TRBJ1-5
TGTGCCAGCAGTTTAAGATCTGACAGGGCGCCCCAGCATTTT
CASSLRSDRAPQHF
>TRBD1|few|TRBV27|TRBJ1-2
TGTGCCAGCAGGGATGGACAGGGCGACTATGGCTACACCTTC
CASRDGQGDYGYTF
>.|many|TRBV6-6|TRBJ2-7
TGTGCCTCTAGTGGGGTAGCCGAGCAGTACTTC
CASSGVAEQYF
>.|few|TRBV2|TRBJ1-4
TGTGCCAGCAGGGAAAACAGCCAAGGGGAAAAACTGTTTTTT
CASRENSQGEKLFF
>.|many|TRBV4-1|TRBJ1-5
TGCGCCAGCAGCCAGAGGGAAATCATACAGCCCCAGCATTTT
CASSQREIIQPQHF
>.|few|TRBV25-1|TRBJ2-3
TGTGCCAGCAGTGGGACCTACTACACAGATACGCAGTATTTT
CASSGTYYTDTQYF
>TRBD2|many|TRBV10-3|TRBJ2-4
TGTGCCATCAGTGCAGCCGGGACTAGCGGGAGTCACATTCAGTACTTC
CAISAAGTSGSHIQYF
>TRBD2|many|TRBV6-2/TRBV6-3|TRBJ2-1
TGTGCCAGCAGTTACGCCCCGAGACTAGCGGTCCCGGGGTCCTACAATGAGCAGTTCTTC
CASSYAPRLAVPGSYNEQFF
>.|few|TRBV28|TRBJ1-1
TGTGCCAGCAGTTTTGCCGGGGGCAACACTGAAGCTTTCTTT
CASSFAGGNTEAFF
>.|many|TRBV20-1|TRBJ2-3
TGCAGTGCTAGAACCCCGGGCGACCCAGATACGCAGTATTTT
CSARTPGDPDTQYF
>.|many|TRBV3-1|TRBJ1-6
TGTGCCAGCAGCCAAGGAGGGGGGGAACATTCACCCCTCCACTTT
CASSQGGGEHSPLHF
>.|many|TRBV19|TRBJ2-3
TGTGCCAGTAGTATAGAGGCGTCCCGCACAGATACGCAGTATTTT
CASSIEASRTDTQYF
>TRBD1|few|TRBV28|TRBJ2-3
TGTGCCAGCAGTTTTGGGACAGGGGGGAAGAGGACAGATACGCAGTATTTT
CASSFGTGGKRTDTQYF
>.|.|TRBV5-6|TRBJ1-1
TGTGCCAGCAGCTTCGGCAGGACTGAAGCTTTCTTT
CASSFGRTEAFF
>.|many|TRBV24-1|TRBJ2-7
TGTGCCACCAGTGAGGGCTACGAGCAGTACTTC
CATSEGYEQYF
>.|many|TRBV6-2/TRBV6-3|TRBJ2-2
TGTGCCAGCAGTTACTCAGGGGATACCGGGGAGCTGTTTTTT
CASSYSGDTGELFF
>.|many|TRBV6-6|TRBJ2-7
TGTGCCAGCAGTACCGGGGCCTTTCGCTCCTACGAGCAGTACTTC
CASSTGAFRSYEQYF
>.|.|TRBV2|TRBJ1-5
TGTGCCAGCAGTGATTTCGGGGACTATCAGCCCCAGCATTTT
CASSDFGDYQPQHF
>TRBD2|few|TRBV5-4|TRBJ2-1
TGTGCCAGCAGCCCCCTACTAGCGGGAGGGCCCAATGAGCAGTTCTTC
CASSPLLAGGPNEQFF
>.|many|TRBV15|TRBJ2-1
TGTGCCACCAGCAGCCGCGGGGAGTCCTACAATGAGCAGTTCTTC
CATSSRGESYNEQFF
>.|many|TRBV5-5|TRBJ1-2
TGTGCCAGCAGCTTGTGGGGTGCATGGGATGGCTACACCTTC
CASSLWGAWDGYTF
>TRBD2|many|TRBV7-8|TRBJ2-5
TGTGCCAGCAACTTCGGGGGGGGGTCCCAAGAGACCCAGTACTTC
CASNFGGGSQETQYF
>TRBD1|many|TRBV11-2|TRBJ2-7
TGTGCCAGCAGCTTAGGGGACAGCTCTACCTACGAGCAGTACTTC
CASSLGDSSTYEQYF